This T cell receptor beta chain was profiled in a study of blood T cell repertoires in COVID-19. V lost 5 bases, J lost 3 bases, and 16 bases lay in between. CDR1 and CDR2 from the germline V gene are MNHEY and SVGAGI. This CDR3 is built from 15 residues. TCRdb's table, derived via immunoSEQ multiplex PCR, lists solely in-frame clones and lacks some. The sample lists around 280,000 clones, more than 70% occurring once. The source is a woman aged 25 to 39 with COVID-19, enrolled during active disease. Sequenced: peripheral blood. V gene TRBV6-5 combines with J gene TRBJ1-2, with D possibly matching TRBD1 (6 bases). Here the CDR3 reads CASSRRTDPYYGYTF. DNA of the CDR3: TGTGCCAGCAGTCGAAGGACAGACCCCTACTATGGCTACACCTTC.